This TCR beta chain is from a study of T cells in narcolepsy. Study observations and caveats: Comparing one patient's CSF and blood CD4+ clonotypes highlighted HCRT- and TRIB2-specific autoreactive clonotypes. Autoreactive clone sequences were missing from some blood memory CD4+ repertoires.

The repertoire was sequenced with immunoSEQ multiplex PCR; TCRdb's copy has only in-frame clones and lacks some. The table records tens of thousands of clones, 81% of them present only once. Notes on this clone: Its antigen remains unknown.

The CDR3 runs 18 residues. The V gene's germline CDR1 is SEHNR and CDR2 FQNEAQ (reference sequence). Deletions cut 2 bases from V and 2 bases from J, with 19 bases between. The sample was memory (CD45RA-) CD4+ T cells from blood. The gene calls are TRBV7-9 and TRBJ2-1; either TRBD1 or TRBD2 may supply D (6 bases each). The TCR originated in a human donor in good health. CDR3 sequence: CASSLSRSVEGAYNEQFF. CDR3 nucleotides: TGTGCCAGCAGCTTATCACGGTCGGTGGAGGGGGCCTACAATGAGCAGTTCTTC.